Below, 23 T cell receptor beta chains from the same sample are listed, as sequenced in a study of blood T cell repertoires in COVID-19. Sequenced by immunoSEQ multiplex PCR; TCRdb stores in-frame clones only, minus some. The sample consists of under 300,000 clones, over 75% of them appearing once. The sequencing input was peripheral blood. Receptors originate from a woman aged 30 to 39 with acute or convalescent COVID-19.

This chain connects TRBV19 to TRBJ2-1; D is perhaps TRBD1 (6 bases). The V gene's germline CDR1 is LNHDA and CDR2 SQIVND (reference sequence). Trimming shortened V by 5 bases and J by 0 bases, and 17 bases separated the two germline ends. The CDR3 runs to 17 residues. The CDR3 nucleotides are TGTGCCAGTAGTCCCACAGGGATCGGAAGCTCCTACAATGAGCAGTTCTTC. Its protein product is CASSPTGIGSSYNEQFF.

The rearrangement links TRBV13 to TRBJ2-1, with 13 bases identical to TRBD2. V lost 5 bases to trimming and J lost 3 bases; unmatched junction nucleotides: 4. The CDR3 totals 16 residues. The germline gives CDR1 PRHDT, CDR2 FYEKMQ (reference sequence). The CDR3 spells CASSHRLAGGYNEQFF. For the CDR3, the DNA is TGTGCCAGCAGCCATCGACTAGCGGGAGGCTACAATGAGCAGTTCTTC.

This chain uses TRBV11-3 with TRBJ2-7; 7 bases are a match to TRBD1. V dropped 5 bases and J dropped 2; count of bases not matched to a gene: 9. CDR1 SGHNT and CDR2 YENEEA come from the germline V gene. The CDR3 contains 15 residues. CDR3 protein: CASSPIRDRPYEQYF. The CDR3 DNA follows: TGTGCCAGCAGCCCCATTCGGGACAGACCCTACGAGCAGTACTTC.

The chain recombines TRBV24-1 with TRBJ2-6; D remains ambiguous. The germline V gene encodes CDR1 KGHDR and CDR2 SFDVKD. The CDR3 has 17 amino acids. The V gene lost 2 bases and the J gene lost 0 bases, with 10 bases spanning the gap. The chain's CDR3 is CATSDSLDLSGANVLTF. The CDR3 region has the DNA TGTGCCACCAGTGATTCCCTAGACCTCTCTGGGGCCAACGTCCTGACTTTC.

V gene TRBV13 combines with J gene TRBJ2-3; TRBD2 matches 13 bases. CDR1 PRHDT and CDR2 FYEKMQ come from the germline V gene (reference sequence). V lost 5 bases and J lost 4; bases outside the gene matches: 6. The CDR3 is 16 amino acids. CDR3: CASSLRTSGRADTQYF. As DNA, the CDR3 is TGTGCCAGCAGCCTCCGGACTAGCGGGAGAGCAGATACGCAGTATTTT.

The chain employs TRBV19 and TRBJ2-6; D possibly corresponds to TRBD1 (5 bases). CDR3 length equals 16 residues. The V and J ends lost 0 bases and 0 bases respectively, with 6 bases between them. The germline gives CDR1 LNHDA, CDR2 SQIVND (reference sequence). This chain's CDR3 is CASSIEQGSGANVLTF. CDR3 DNA: TGTGCCAGTAGTATAGAGCAGGGCTCTGGGGCCAACGTCCTGACTTTC.

This chain connects TRBV9 to TRBJ2-3, with 8 bases lining up with TRBD2. The CDR3 is 14 residues long. Germline V lookup: CDR1 SGDLS, CDR2 YYNGEE. J gave up 4 bases and V 3 bases, and 4 bases lay outside the gene matches. The CDR3 is CASSAGTRPDTQYF. In DNA form, the CDR3 reads TGTGCCAGCAGCGCCGGGACTAGGCCAGATACGCAGTATTTT.

The rearrangement joins TRBV10-2 to TRBJ1-3, with 8 positions matching TRBD1. This CDR3 has 12 residues. Germline V CDR1 and CDR2: WSHSY, SAAADI. V gave up 4 bases and J gave up 7 bases; unmatched junction bases: 0. CDR3 loop: CASSAGGNTIYF. The CDR3 nucleotides are TGCGCCAGCAGTGCAGGGGGCAACACCATATATTTT.

V usage is TRBV7-2 and J usage is TRBJ2-3; 9 bases are a match to TRBD2. This CDR3 is 16 amino acids long. Germline CDR1 reads SGHTA; CDR2 reads FQGNSA. Losses at the gene ends were 0 bases for V and 9 bases for J; bases not matched to a gene: 10. Here the CDR3 reads CASSLAGVSGRFTQYF. The CDR3, as DNA: TGTGCCAGCAGCTTAGCGGGCGTCAGCGGGAGGTTCACGCAGTATTTT.

Here the CDR3 reads CASSLGTSGINTGELFF. CDR3 sequence (DNA): TGTGCCAGCAGCTTAGGGACTAGCGGGATCAACACCGGGGAGCTGTTTTTT. The chain links TRBV7-2 to TRBJ2-2; 12 bases are a match to TRBD2. Per germline, CDR1 SGHTA and CDR2 FQGNSA. V was clipped by 1 base and J by 2 bases; unmatched bases: 2. This CDR3 has 17 amino acids.

This chain connects TRBV19 to TRBJ1-5, with TRBD1 matching over 10 bases. The CDR3 loop spans 19 amino acids. The germline gives CDR1 LNHDA, CDR2 SQIVND (reference sequence). The J segment lost 5 bases and the V segment lost 5 bases, leaving 18 bases of the junction unmatched. The CDR3 here is CASSVSGTGVVGLDQPQHF. The DNA of the CDR3 is TGTGCCAGTAGTGTATCCGGGACAGGGGTCGTCGGGTTAGATCAGCCCCAGCATTTT. Supplemented by reference TRBV19 and TRBJ1-5, the full variable domain reads DGGITQSPKYLFRKEGQNVTLSCEQNLNHDAMYWYRQDPGQGLRLIYYSQIVNDFQKGDIAEGYSVSREKKESFPLTVTSAQKNPTAFYLCASSVSGTGVVGLDQPQHFGDGTRLSIL.

This clone was counted ten times or more. The gene calls are TRBV7-2 and TRBJ1-5, with a tentative D call TRBD1 (5 bases). With 5 bases removed from V and 3 bases from J, the gap between germline ends came to 14 bases. This CDR3 spans 15 amino acids. Germline lookup yields CDR1 SGHTA and CDR2 FQGNSA. The CDR3 bases are TGTGCCAGCAGCCCCCGGGGGTCTTTCAATCAGCCCCAGCATTTT. The encoded protein is CASSPRGSFNQPQHF.

V is TRBV2 and J is TRBJ1-2, with D unresolved. The CDR3 length is 11 residues. The V gene lost 6 bases and the J gene lost 8 bases, with 10 bases spanning the gap. Germline V CDR1 and CDR2: SNHLY, FYNNEI. CDR3 sequence reads: CASRGRLGYTF. The CDR3 bases are TGTGCCAGCAGGGGCCGGCTAGGCTACACCTTC.

Here the CDR3 reads CASSSNTPGTAEKLFF. DNA of the CDR3: TGTGCCAGCAGTTCAAACACCCCCGGGACAGCCGAAAAACTGTTTTTT. The chain links TRBV28 to TRBJ1-4; 7 bases line up with TRBD1. V was clipped by 4 bases and J by 8 bases; unmatched bases: 13. The CDR3 runs to 16 residues. Per the germline V gene, CDR1 is MDHEN and CDR2 is SYDVKM.

The V and J genes are TRBV6-2 or TRBV6-3 and TRBJ2-1; 15 bases align to TRBD2. The CDR3 contains 20 residues. Per the germline V gene, CDR1 is MNHEY and CDR2 is SVGEGT. Trimming removed 0 bases from V and 4 bases from J; junction bases left unmatched: 10. The DNA of the CDR3 is TGTGCCAGCAGTTACTCGAGTCGGACTAGCGGGAGGGCCGCTTACAATGAGCAGTTCTTC. Protein product: CASSYSSRTSGRAAYNEQFF.

This rearrangement joins TRBV28 to TRBJ2-1; D gene uncertain. CDR3 length: 10 amino acids. From germline, CDR1 is MDHEN and CDR2 SYDVKM. Trimming removed 3 bases at V and 9 bases at J, with 3 bases between. CDR3 nucleotide sequence: TGTGCCAGCAGTTTCGGTGAGCAGTTCTTC. Its protein is CASSFGEQFF.

The V and J genes are TRBV7-3 and TRBJ2-1; 11 bases are a match to TRBD2. V shed 5 bases and J 5 bases; nucleotides not matched to a gene: 5. This CDR3 has 15 residues. The germline gives CDR1 SGHTA, CDR2 FQGTGA. DNA of the CDR3: TGTGCCAGCAGCAGACTAGCGGGATACAACAATGAGCAGTTCTTC. It translates to CASSRLAGYNNEQFF.

The J gene is TRBJ2-1, the V gene TRBV27; 9 bases map to TRBD2. V was clipped by 5 bases and J by 7 bases; unmatched bases: 6. The germline gives CDR1 MNHEY, CDR2 SMNVEV (reference sequence). CDR3 length equals 14 residues. The DNA of the CDR3 is TGTGCCAGCAGTCCCGGGACTAGCCCTAATGAGCAGTTCTTC. Protein product: CASSPGTSPNEQFF.

The rearrangement links TRBV6-6 to TRBJ2-7, with 9 bases identical to TRBD1. V shed 5 bases and J 4 bases; nucleotides not matched to a gene: 18. CDR3 size: 18 residues. Germline values: CDR1 MNHNY, CDR2 SVGAGI (reference sequence). CDR3 region: CASSQYQPTGTGQYEQYF. In nucleotides, the CDR3 is TGTGCCAGCAGTCAGTATCAGCCAACCGGGACAGGGCAGTACGAGCAGTACTTC.

The rearrangement uses TRBV12-3 or TRBV12-4 and TRBJ2-1; TRBD2 agrees at 8 bases. Trimming at V came to 7 bases and at J to 14 bases, leaving 13 bases not matched to a gene. The length of the CDR3 is 13 residues. The CDR3 reads CASNLEVGGVEFF. As DNA, the CDR3 is TGTGCCAGCAACCTAGAGGTCGGGGGGGTGGAGTTCTTC.

Written as DNA, the CDR3 is TGTGCCAGTAGTCAATTGAGGGATCAGCCCCAGCATTTT. Translation: CASSQLRDQPQHF. The chain uses TRBV19 and TRBJ1-5; the D is unclear. CDR1 is LNHDA, CDR2 SQIVND, per germline (reference sequence). This CDR3 spans 13 amino acids. V was trimmed by 5 bases and J by 5 bases, leaving 10 bases between them. The full variable domain, its missing parts supplied by reference TRBV19 and TRBJ1-5, is DGGITQSPKYLFRKEGQNVTLSCEQNLNHDAMYWYRQDPGQGLRLIYYSQIVNDFQKGDIAEGYSVSREKKESFPLTVTSAQKNPTAFYLCASSQLRDQPQHFGDGTRLSIL.

This rearrangement joins TRBV7-8 to TRBJ1-4; D is perhaps TRBD1 (5 bases). Germline V gene sequence: CDR1 SGHVS, CDR2 FQNEAQ. The CDR3 sequence is 15 residues long. With 5 bases removed from V and 6 bases from J, the gap between germline ends came to 16 bases. CDR3 nucleotides: TGTGCCAGCAGCCGGGACGGCGGGGGGTATGAAAAACTGTTTTTT. It encodes CASSRDGGGYEKLFF.

This chain links TRBV2 with TRBJ1-4; the match to TRBD1 covers 7 bases. V gave up 7 bases and J gave up 3 bases; unmatched junction bases: 11. There are 16 residues in the CDR3. Per the germline V gene, CDR1 is SNHLY and CDR2 is FYNNEI. The CDR3 DNA reads TGTGCCAGCAAGCACGAAAACAGGGGTGCTAATGAAAAACTGTTTTTT. This translates into CASKHENRGANEKLFF.